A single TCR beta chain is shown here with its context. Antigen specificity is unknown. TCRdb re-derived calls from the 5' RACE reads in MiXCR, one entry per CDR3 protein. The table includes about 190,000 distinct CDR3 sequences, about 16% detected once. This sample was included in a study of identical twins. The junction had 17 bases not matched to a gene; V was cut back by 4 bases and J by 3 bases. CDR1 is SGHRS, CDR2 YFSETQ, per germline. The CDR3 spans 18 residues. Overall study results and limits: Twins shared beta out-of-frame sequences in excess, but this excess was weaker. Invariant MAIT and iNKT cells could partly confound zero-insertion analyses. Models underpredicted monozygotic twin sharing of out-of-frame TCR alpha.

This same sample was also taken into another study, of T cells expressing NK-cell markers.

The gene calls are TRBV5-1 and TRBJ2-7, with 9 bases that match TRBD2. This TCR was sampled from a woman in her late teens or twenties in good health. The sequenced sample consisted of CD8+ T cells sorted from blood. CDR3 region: CASSGTSSRYMEDYEQYF. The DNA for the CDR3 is TGCGCCAGCAGCGGGACTAGCAGTCGATACATGGAAGACTACGAGCAGTACTTC.